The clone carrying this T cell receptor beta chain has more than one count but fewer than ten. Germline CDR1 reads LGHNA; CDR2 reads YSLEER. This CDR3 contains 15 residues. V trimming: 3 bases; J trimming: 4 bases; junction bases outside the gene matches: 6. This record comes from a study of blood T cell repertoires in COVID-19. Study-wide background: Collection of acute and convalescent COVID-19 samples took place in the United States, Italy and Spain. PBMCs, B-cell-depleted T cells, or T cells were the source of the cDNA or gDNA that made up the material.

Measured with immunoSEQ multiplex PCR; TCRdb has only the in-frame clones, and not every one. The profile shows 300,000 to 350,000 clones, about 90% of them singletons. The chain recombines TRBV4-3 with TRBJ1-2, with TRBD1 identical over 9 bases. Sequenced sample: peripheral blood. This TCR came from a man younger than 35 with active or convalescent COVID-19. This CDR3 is CASSHPGQGSYGYTF. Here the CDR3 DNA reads TGCGCCAGCAGCCACCCGGGACAGGGTTCCTATGGCTACACCTTC.